This TCR beta chain comes out of a study of cytomegalovirus exposure and HLA in healthy donors (dated by TCRdb to 2015 to 2018). Regarding the research as a whole: An earlier analysis of 587 of the donors reported 276 Gb of sequence data and some 100 million unique TCR beta sequences from about 200 million T cells. An early release that covered about 640 HLA-typed donors contained 250 to 350 gigabases of sequencing data and 70 million to 100 million unique TCR sequences. The genetic ancestry cluster associated with self-reported Caucasian donors included approximately 85% of the 398 genotyped donors. The study aimed to test whether signatures of past pathogen exposure could be identified by cataloging public T cell receptors. The study profiled the T cell repertoires of 666 subjects by immunosequencing and related them to cytomegalovirus serostatus. Besides the first cohort of 550 to 750 subjects, a separate validation cohort made up of over 95 different subjects was used. To predict cytomegalovirus infection status, the study brought together high-throughput TCR immunosequencing, statistical association of individual TCRs with disease status, and machine learning. A later analysis re-examined previously published TCR beta repertoires from 500 to 700 donors and added high-resolution HLA genotyping to investigate patterns of TCR occurrence. Rather than drawing on any new phenotypic data, the later analysis identified candidate immune exposures from TCR beta sequences and the way those sequences occurred across donors. An earlier analysis of about 620 of the donors applied high-throughput TCR beta sequencing to assess whether each TCR beta V gene segment acted as functional or pseudogenic. Donor age, sex, ethnicity and CMV serostatus were collected together with the repertoire data. Genome-wide SNP genotypes for about three fifths of the roughly 670 donors were used in a later genetic analysis, which treated that subset as a discovery cohort. All discovery cohort repertoires had been generated using a single sequencing platform. Class I and class II HLA loci were covered by the typing at four-digit resolution. Typing coverage differed by locus: A, B, C, DRB1 and DQB1 were typed in roughly 620-630 donors, DQA1 in 500 to 550, DPA1 in around 580, and DPB1 in 400 to 480. Because of strong linkage in the cohort, five DR-DQ haplotypes were treated as single units for association and clustering. Among 398 genotyped donors of the cohort, an average of about 240,000 unique TCR beta nucleotide sequences were sequenced per donor, approximately 20% of them non-productive.

Points the paper makes about the study in general: The study gave a list of 150 to 200 TCR beta chains associated with cytomegalovirus. A cluster of highly shared sequence variants was judged likely to represent a technical artifact of the sequencing pipeline. The authors suggested that the approach could potentially be extended to other disease states and immunological phenotypes. Three of the identified cytomegalovirus-associated TCR beta chains were confirmed in vitro to be specific for cytomegalovirus antigens. In a later genetic analysis, fewer N-insertions in productive TCRs were reported among donors in an Asian-associated ancestry cluster than the roughly 710-donor mean. An association between a missense DCLRE1C variant and V-gene and J-gene trimming of TCR beta chains was found in a later genetic analysis and replicated in an independent cohort. A later analysis found that TCR association rates varied across HLA loci, with DRB1 alleles showing the most associated TCRs and HLA-C alleles the fewest. A later analysis reported that several top co-occurrence clusters appeared linked to parvovirus B19, influenza, CMV and Epstein-Barr virus. Because counts were too low, about 18 rarely observed V segments, including chromosome 9 orphons, were excluded from the earlier analysis of several hundred of the donors. The presence/absence analyses assumed that sequencing depth was roughly uniform across donors, and that assumption may not be true. Because HLA typing was missing for some donors at each locus, association tests included only the typed subset. Correlated functional status among segregating V segments might reflect linkage disequilibrium, but an unknown experimental factor could not be ruled out. In a later analysis, HLA-associated TCR beta chains were found to be more clonally expanded and to have lower generation probabilities than equally common non-associated chains. Most TCR sequences were observed very rarely across donors, whereas some public TCRs were present in many individuals. In an earlier analysis of approximately 590 of the donors, most TCR beta V segments were observed in productive rearrangements about 87% or about 30% of the time, broadly matching IMGT annotations. Because the 87-base-pair reads could not distinguish some IMGT-functional V segments, including TRBV6-2 and TRBV6-3, those segments were excluded. A further reported finding was that TCR beta sequences accurately predicted the HLA-A and HLA-B alleles for most subjects in the first cohort. Strong co-occurrence of HLA alleles, especially DR and DQ, made assigning TCR associations to individual alleles difficult. For the cohort, immune exposure information was limited to CMV serostatus. In a later analysis, 16,951 TCR beta sequences were associated with specific HLA alleles at a false discovery rate of 0.05. A later analysis found that most CMV-associated TCR beta chains appeared HLA-restricted, with HLA associations seemingly driven largely by CMV exposure. This cohort had only TCR beta chains sequenced, and the lack of alpha or paired-chain data limited which features could be detected. The classifier was reported to diagnose cytomegalovirus status with high specificity and sensitivity in both the original and validation cohorts.

The cohort comprised fewer than 700 healthy bone marrow donors. At the time of sampling, all cohort members were nominally healthy, though unrecorded immune exposures were likely present. The donor was CMV seronegative and was included in the group of several hundred seronegative cohort members. Every donor gave a peripheral blood sample, and the peripheral blood mononuclear cells from that sample were used for TCR beta sequencing. The Qiagen DNeasy Blood Extraction Kit was used to extract genomic DNA from the blood cell samples. To prepare the library, the immunoSEQ multiplex PCR assay was applied. A mixture of 60 forward primers for TCR Vbeta segments and 13 reverse primers for TCR Jbeta segments was used in the multiplex PCR. The CDR3 region of rearranged TCR beta genes was amplified from genomic DNA by a multiplex PCR assay. The amplified TCR beta libraries were sequenced on the Illumina HiSeq System as 87-base-pair reads. In the original analysis: A later analysis counted 65 million to 90 million unique TCR beta chains across the 600 to 850 repertoires, and around 9.9 million of these chains were shared by at least two donors. A nearest-neighbor algorithm error-corrected the raw reads and collapsed the reads into unique sequences, merging closely related sequences to remove PCR and sequencing errors. To assign V, D and J gene segments, CDR3 sequences were aligned to IMGT reference sequences. Each retained sequence needed at least a six-nucleotide match to both a V gene segment and a J gene segment. Rearrangements were classified as productive when the CDR3 lacked stop codons and remained in frame with V and J, and all other rearrangements were classified as non-productive. CDR3 was defined by IMGT convention, running from the second conserved V-encoded cysteine to the conserved J-encoded phenylalanine. The earlier analysis of 500 to 600 of the donors excluded sequences that lacked an unambiguous match to a single V gene segment. An earlier analysis of a few hundred of the donors called V segments functional above 56.7% productive rearrangements and segregating when the between-donor standard deviation exceeded 5%. To diagnose cytomegalovirus status from the catalog of TCR beta chain sequences, a statistical classification framework was built. V and J gene assignment, in a later analysis, came from comparing TCR nucleotide sequences with IMGT/GENE-DB human TR gene sequences. In a later analysis, CDR3 sequences and most-parsimonious VDJ recombination scenarios were assigned using the TCRdist pipeline. A later analysis defined each TCR beta chain by its CDR3 amino acid sequence plus V-gene family, and excluded reads lacking a unique V-gene family. A later analysis removed several hundred highly shared, low-generation-probability nucleotide sequences to deal with suspected cross-contamination and a sequencing artifact. For each public chain, a later analysis derived a clonal expansion index from normalized ranks of inferred template counts within each repertoire. In a later analysis, generation probabilities were computed with a VDJ recombination model fitted to out-of-frame rearrangements, and the resulting probabilities were checked against IGoR. In a later analysis, hypergeometric tests were used to score TCR-TCR, TCR-HLA and TCR-CMV co-occurrence, with a repertoire-size bias correction applied to TCR pairs. To estimate false discovery rates, a later analysis permuted the HLA or CMV assignments 20 times. In a later analysis, co-occurring TCRs were grouped with DBSCAN, and TCRdist sequence similarity was added when clustering was performed within HLA-allele-positive subsets. Co-occurrence clustering excluded repertoires with fewer than 30,000 or more than 120,000 public chains, plus five with anomalous nucleotide sharing. Not all clones reach the TCRdb copy of this immuneACCESS table, which keeps in-frame sequences only. Checked studies attribute under half of the gap to unresolved V genes and leave the rest unexplained. V, J and clone size are taken as reported in that table, and D and trimming were inferred from the DNA itself. The sample table records fewer than 65,000 clones; roughly two thirds of these occur just once. In total, the top ten clones hold roughly 5.9% of the sample.

V is trimmed back by 2 bases and J by 10 bases, and the junction contains 5 bases that no gene match accounts for. The cysteine opens and the phenylalanine closes a CDR3 of 14 amino acids. The read is trimmed to its CDR3 DNA, 42 bases read in frame from base 1. For CDR1 and CDR2, the germline V gene lists SGHRS and YFSETQ. This clone was seen only once. Its specific antigen is unknown. The record has no base qualities; no much larger clone is one base away. This TCR came from a man aged 50-60 years in good health and CMV-seronegative. The material sequenced was PBMCs. The V and J genes are TRBV5-1 and TRBJ2-1; TRBD1 matches 11 bases in the middle. The DNA sequence follows: TGCGCCAGCAGCTTCGGACAGGGGGCTGGCGAGCAGTTCTTC. It translates as CASSFGQGAGEQFF.